These T cell receptor beta chains were read from a single sample in a study of cytomegalovirus exposure and HLA in healthy donors. Produced via immunoSEQ multiplex PCR; TCRdb's table is partial and in-frame only. Here the sample spans 150,000 to 200,000 clones, more than 75% being singletons. Input material: PBMCs. The receptors derive from a man younger than 35 in good health and CMV-seropositive. Both conserved end residues are part of each CDR3. The D gene is left open where the match is weak. Part of the rows lack a size; the others show once, few, many or a class for expanded clones.

V gene	clone size	J gene	D gene	CDR3 DNA	CDR3 protein
TRBV6-4	once	TRBJ1-1	TRBD1	TGTGCCAGCAGTGTTGCCCTACCGGGACAGCTGAACACTGAAGCTTTCTTT	CASSVALPGQLNTEAFF
TRBV29-1	.	TRBJ2-3	TRBD2	TGCAGCGCCACTAGCGGGACCCCCACAGATACGCAGTATTTT	CSATSGTPTDTQYF
TRBV6-7	.	TRBJ2-6	TRBD1	TGTGCCAGCGTCGGGACAGGGATGCCAAGAGGGGCCAACGTCCTGACTTTC	CASVGTGMPRGANVLTF
TRBV29-1	.	TRBJ2-3	TRBD1	TGCAGCGTCACTACCGGACAGGTAGATACGCAGTATTTT	CSVTTGQVDTQYF
TRBV9	once	TRBJ1-5	.	TGTGCCAGCGGACAGAGCAATCAGCCCCAGCATTTT	CASGQSNQPQHF
TRBV5-4	once	TRBJ2-3	.	TGTGCCAGCAGTTTTGGGGCAGGGGGGCCGGATACGCAGTATTTT	CASSFGAGGPDTQYF
TRBV5-1	.	TRBJ1-4	TRBD1	TGCGCCAGCAGCCAACCTAAGACAGGGACTAATGAAAAACTGTTTTTT	CASSQPKTGTNEKLFF
TRBV5-6	.	TRBJ2-5	.	TGTGCCAGCAGCTTGGCGGGGAGGCTAGAGACCCAGTACTTC	CASSLAGRLETQYF
TRBV29-1	.	TRBJ2-7	TRBD1	TGCAGCGGACAGGGGGTGGAATCCTACGAGCAGTACTTC	CSGQGVESYEQYF
TRBV5-1	once	TRBJ2-7	.	TGCGCCAGCAGCACACAGGTCTCCTACGAGCAGTACTTC	CASSTQVSYEQYF
TRBV6-5	.	TRBJ2-5	.	TGTGCCAGCAGTTACTCGAATATGGGAGCGACCCAGTACTTC	CASSYSNMGATQYF
TRBV30	.	TRBJ1-1	.	TGTGCCCTACAGGGACACACTGAAGCTTTCTTT	CALQGHTEAFF
TRBV18	.	TRBJ1-2	.	TGTGCCAGCTCACCACCGGTTTCGGGGATGGTGTATGGCTACACCTTC	CASSPPVSGMVYGYTF
TRBV4-2	once	TRBJ2-3	.	TGTGCCAGCAGCCAAGAGCGGGGCCAAGATACGCAGTATTTT	CASSQERGQDTQYF
TRBV2	.	TRBJ1-3	.	TGTGCCAGCAGTGCGATCAGGCTCTCTGGAAACACCATATATTTT	CASSAIRLSGNTIYF
TRBV28	.	TRBJ2-5	TRBD2	TGTGCCAGCAGTCTGGGACTAGCGGGAGGGGGAGAGACCCAGTACTTC	CASSLGLAGGGETQYF
TRBV5-5	.	TRBJ1-1	.	TGTGCCAGCAGTCCCCCAGGGGATAAGGTTTTCTTT	CASSPPGDKVFF
TRBV4-1	.	TRBJ1-4	.	TGCGCCAGCAGCCGAAGGGGCGTCGGAATGGCTAATGAAAAACTGTTTTTT	CASSRRGVGMANEKLFF
TRBV9	.	TRBJ2-3	.	.	CASSTSGDNTDTQYF
TRBV5-4	.	TRBJ2-4	TRBD2	TGTGCCAGCAGCAGCGGGGGCGTATACGGGAACATTCAGTACTTC	CASSSGGVYGNIQYF
TRBV7-9	.	TRBJ1-5	TRBD1	TGTGCCAGCAGCTTGGGGGACAGCGAAAATCAGCCCCAGCATTTT	CASSLGDSENQPQHF
TRBV11-1	.	TRBJ1-4	.	TGTGCCAGCAGCCTACAGCCATCAGGAGGGGATGAAAAACTGTTTTTT	CASSLQPSGGDEKLFF
TRBV2	once	TRBJ1-1	.	TGTGCCAGCAGTGTCTCCAGGGCGTACACTGAAGCTTTCTTT	CASSVSRAYTEAFF
TRBV7-9	.	TRBJ1-3	.	TGTGCCAGCAGCTTATTGGTCGGGGTTGCTGGAAACACCATATATTTT	CASSLLVGVAGNTIYF
TRBV7-2	.	TRBJ1-2	TRBD1	TGTGCCAGCAGCTCGGGACAGGGGGGGTTTAACTATGGCTACACCTTC	CASSSGQGGFNYGYTF
TRBV19	.	TRBJ2-2	.	TGTGCCAGTAGTAACCAGGGACTGAACACCGGGGAGCTGTTTTTT	CASSNQGLNTGELFF
TRBV6-5	.	TRBJ2-7	TRBD1	TGTGCCAGCAGTTACCTGGACAGGGGAGCCTACGAGCAGTACTTC	CASSYLDRGAYEQYF
TRBV19	.	TRBJ2-1	.	TGTGCCAGCCATACCGGGGAGACCGTCTACAATGAGCAGTTCTTC	CASHTGETVYNEQFF
TRBV29-1	few	TRBJ2-5	TRBD2	TGCAGCGGCGTAGCGGGGGGCCAAGAGACCCAGTACTTC	CSGVAGGQETQYF
TRBV9	.	TRBJ2-2	.	TGTGCCAGCAGCCCCCAGACAGGGAACACCGGGGAGCTGTTTTTT	CASSPQTGNTGELFF
TRBV5-1	.	TRBJ2-1	.	TGCGCCAGCAGCTCAGGGGCGGGGGTGGGGAATGAGCAGTTCTTC	CASSSGAGVGNEQFF
TRBV2	.	TRBJ1-5	.	TGTGCCAGCAGTGACGGGCAGGGGATACAGCCCCAGCATTTT	CASSDGQGIQPQHF
TRBV19	.	TRBJ1-5	.	TGTGCCAGTACCTACCAGGGTTATAGCAATCAGCCCCAGCATTTT	CASTYQGYSNQPQHF
TRBV4-1	.	TRBJ2-3	.	TGCGCCAGCAGCCCACCCCGGAGTCGCACAGATACGCAGTATTTT	CASSPPRSRTDTQYF
TRBV4-2	few	TRBJ2-3	.	TGTGCCAGCAGCCAAGAACTCCTCTTCACAGATACGCAGTATTTT	CASSQELLFTDTQYF
TRBV18	.	TRBJ2-7	.	TGTGCCAGCTCACCACCACAGGGCCGCGATTTCTACGAGCAGTACTTC	CASSPPQGRDFYEQYF
TRBV4-1	once	TRBJ2-2	TRBD2	TGCGCCAGCAGCCAGGAACTAGCGGGAGGGCCCACCGGGGAGCTGTTTTTT	CASSQELAGGPTGELFF
TRBV7-2	.	TRBJ2-2	TRBD1	TGTGCCAGCAGCAGGGACAGGGGGCGTACCGGGGAGCTGTTTTTT	CASSRDRGRTGELFF
TRBV4-3	once	TRBJ2-6	TRBD2	TGCGCCAGCAGCCAGTATCTAGCGGGGGGACTCTCTGGGGCCAACGTCCTGACTTTC	CASSQYLAGGLSGANVLTF
TRBV10-3	.	TRBJ2-1	.	TGTGCCATCAGCGGCGGGACTCCTACTTACAATGAGCAGTTCTTC	CAISGGTPTYNEQFF
TRBV6-4	few	TRBJ2-2	.	TGTGCCAGCAGTGAAAAGGGGACCGGGGAGCTGTTTTTT	CASSEKGTGELFF
TRBV29-1	.	TRBJ2-1	.	TGCAGCGTTGAGGAGGCGGGGATCTTC	CSVEEAGIF
TRBV29-1	few	TRBJ2-7	TRBD2	TGCAGCGTTGCCCTGGGACTAGGAGGCCGCGAGCAGTACTTC	CSVALGLGGREQYF
TRBV6-5	.	TRBJ1-1	TRBD1	TGTGCCAGCAAGGCAGGGGGCGCGAACACTGAAGCTTTCTTT	CASKAGGANTEAFF
TRBV9	.	TRBJ2-1	TRBD2	TGTGCCAGCAGCGTGGTAAACGGACTAGCGGGGGGGCATGAGCAGTTCTTC	CASSVVNGLAGGHEQFF
TRBV7-9	.	TRBJ1-2	.	TGTGCCAGCAGCTTAGTAGGAAGAGGAGGCTACACCTTC	CASSLVGRGGYTF
TRBV19	few	TRBJ1-2	TRBD1	TGTGCCAGTACCCGCCAGGGACAGGGACTCGGGGGCTACACCTTC	CASTRQGQGLGGYTF